This TCR beta chain was documented in a study of blood T cell repertoires in COVID-19. Study-level background: Acute and convalescent COVID-19 samples came from the United States, Italy and Spain. T cells, B-cell-depleted T cells, or PBMCs provided the cDNA or gDNA that served as material.

The assay was immunoSEQ multiplex PCR, and TCRdb's table has in-frame clones only and misses some. The top ten hold 4% to 5% of the sample, which has under 200,000 clones, about 88% seen once. The ends were cut back, 6 bases at V and 9 bases at J, with 16 bases in the middle. The germline V gene has CDR1 SQVTM and CDR2 ANQGSEA. The CDR3 covers 12 residues. Sequences were obtained from peripheral blood. This receptor was identified in a woman older than 75 with acute or convalescent COVID-19. The chain joins TRBV29-1 to TRBJ2-3; D is possibly TRBD2 (6 bases). This chain's CDR3 is CSVGGPTATQYF. CDR3 coding DNA: TGCAGCGTCGGGGGACCAACGGCGACGCAGTATTTT.